The 3 T cell receptor beta chains given below trace back to one sample, sequenced in a study of identical twins. MiXCR, run by TCRdb on the 5' RACE reads, gives a single entry per CDR3 protein. The table shows 600,000 to 700,000 distinct CDR3 sequences, with 21% occurring only once. These data also formed part of another study, on T cells expressing NK-cell markers.

Material for sequencing was PBMCs. These receptors were collected from a woman between 18 and 30 years old in good health.

This clonotype was found many times. CDR3 nucleotide sequence: TGTGCCAGCAGCGTAGCTTCGGGGGTCCGACCCTACGAGCAGTACTTC. Protein product: CASSVASGVRPYEQYF. The chain combines TRBV9 with TRBJ2-7, with a possible D match to TRBD2 (6 bases). CDR1 and CDR2 from the germline V gene are SGDLS and YYNGEE. V lost 0 bases and J 2 bases, leaving 15 bases between the germline ends. This CDR3 is built from 16 residues.

This clonotype was detected a few times. V and J are TRBV7-6 and TRBJ2-7; D unclear. The germline gives CDR1 SGHVS, CDR2 FNYEAQ. V lost 2 bases, J lost 6 bases, and 11 bases lay in between. The CDR3 has 13 amino acids. The CDR3 DNA reads TGTGCCAGCAGCTTACCCCCCCTCCCCGAGCAGTACTTC. The encoded protein is CASSLPPLPEQYF.

The chain employs TRBV12-3 or TRBV12-4 and TRBJ2-7; the D is unclear. The CDR3 length is 13 residues. Deletions cut 1 base from V and 7 bases from J, with 11 bases between. The CDR3 sequence: CASSLGFGTEQYF. In nucleotides, the CDR3 is TGTGCCAGCAGTTTAGGATTCGGTACTGAGCAGTACTTC.